This T cell receptor (beta chain) derives from a study of T cell repertoires in cytomegalovirus infection. Study-wide background: Shared public TCR beta signatures pointed to both CMV infection and a matching HLA type. Study findings and constraints: Adding up the frequency of public TCR beta families identified people who carried CMV plus the relevant HLA. Ex vivo, HLA-C-restricted CMV-specific TCR beta clonotypes prevailed over the rest of the response.

One entry per CDR3 protein results from TCRdb running MiXCR on the reads. The table shows approximately 250,000 distinct CDR3 sequences, with about 5.9% occurring only once. The CDR3 has 14 residues. V lost 3 bases, J lost 10 bases, and 18 bases lay in between. A remark on this clonotype: The antigen is undetermined.

J is TRBJ1-1 and V is TRBV12-3 or TRBV12-4; D may be TRBD1 (5 bases). The clonotype comes from a human donor in good health (CMV status not recorded). Some clones in this sample may be carry-over from other donors' samples. Specimen: PBMCs. CDR3 sequence (DNA): TGTGCCAGCAGTTTTCAATTTGACGGCGGGGGAGCTTTCTTT. Amino acid sequence: CASSFQFDGGGAFF.